The T cell receptor (beta chain) described here comes from a study of cytomegalovirus exposure and HLA in healthy donors listed by TCRdb under 2017. The study in broad terms: An earlier analysis of 587 of the donors reported around 280 Gb of sequence data and 117 million unique TCR beta sequences obtained from approximately 180 million T cells. An early release that covered about 640 HLA-typed donors contained 250 to 350 gigabases of sequencing data and about 93 million unique TCR sequences. The genetic ancestry cluster associated with self-reported Caucasian donors included approximately 85% of the 398 genotyped donors. The aim of the study was to test whether cataloging public T cell receptors could identify signatures of past pathogen exposure. Using immunosequencing, the study profiled T cell repertoires from 500 to 800 subjects and related those repertoires to cytomegalovirus serostatus. Besides the first cohort of around 670 subjects, a separate validation cohort made up of 120 different subjects was used. The study combined high-throughput TCR immunosequencing, statistical association of individual TCRs with disease status, and machine learning to predict cytomegalovirus infection status. A later analysis re-analyzed previously published TCR beta repertoires from 650 to 800 donors and added high-resolution HLA genotyping to study TCR occurrence patterns. In the later analysis, no new phenotypic data were used to find candidate immune exposures; instead, reliance was placed on TCR beta sequences and their occurrence across donors. An earlier analysis of several hundred of the donors applied high-throughput TCR beta sequencing to assess whether each TCR beta V gene segment acted as functional or pseudogenic. Alongside the repertoire data, information on donor age, sex, ethnicity and CMV serostatus was compiled. A later genetic analysis took genome-wide SNP genotypes for about 55% of the 666 donors and used that subset as a discovery cohort. Every repertoire in the discovery cohort had been generated on one and the same sequencing platform. Both class I and class II loci were covered by HLA typing, at four-digit resolution. The number of typed donors differed by locus: roughly 629-640 for A, B, C, DRB1 and DQB1; some 540 for DQA1; approximately 610 for DPA1; and roughly 470 for DPB1. A handful of DR-DQ haplotypes were handled as single units for association and clustering because linkage in the cohort was strong. Among 300 to 450 genotyped donors of the cohort, an average of approximately 240,000 unique TCR beta nucleotide sequences were sequenced per donor, around 20% of them non-productive.

Results the study describes overall, beyond this receptor: Most TCR sequences were seen in very few donors, while some public TCRs were found in many individuals. Because counts were too low, some 16 rarely observed V segments, including chromosome 9 orphons, were excluded from the earlier analysis of several hundred of the donors. Because some donors lacked HLA typing at each locus, the association tests relied only on the typed subset. An association between a missense DCLRE1C variant and V-gene and J-gene trimming of TCR beta chains was found in a later genetic analysis and replicated in an independent cohort. Broadly in line with IMGT annotations, most TCR beta V segments showed up in productive rearrangements about 87% or about 30% of the time in an earlier analysis of 450 to 750 of the donors. A few of the identified cytomegalovirus-associated TCR beta chains were confirmed in vitro to be specific for cytomegalovirus antigens. The classifier was reported to diagnose cytomegalovirus status with high specificity and sensitivity in both the original cohort and the validation cohort. Immune exposure information for the cohort was limited to CMV serostatus. According to a later genetic analysis, donors in an Asian-associated ancestry cluster had fewer N-insertions in productive TCRs than the approximately 630-donor mean. Presence/absence analyses assumed roughly uniform sequencing depth across donors, an assumption that may not hold. The study listed 150 to 200 TCR beta chains as associated with cytomegalovirus. A later analysis found that TCR association rates varied across HLA loci, with DRB1 alleles showing the most associated TCRs and HLA-C alleles the fewest. A later analysis found that HLA-associated TCR beta chains were more clonally expanded and had lower generation probabilities than equally common non-associated chains. Some IMGT-functional V segments, including TRBV6-2 and TRBV6-3, could not be distinguished by the 87-base-pair reads and were therefore excluded. A later analysis found that most CMV-associated TCR beta chains appeared HLA-restricted, with HLA associations seemingly driven largely by CMV exposure. Only TCR beta chains were sequenced in this cohort, and the absence of alpha or paired-chain data limited detectable features. The authors suggested that the approach could potentially be generalized to other disease states and immunological phenotypes. Assigning TCR associations to individual alleles was difficult when HLA alleles, especially DR and DQ, strongly co-occurred. A further reported finding was that TCR beta sequences accurately predicted the HLA-A and HLA-B alleles for most subjects in the first cohort. A cluster of highly shared sequence variants was judged likely to represent a technical artifact of the sequencing pipeline. A later analysis reported that several top co-occurrence clusters appeared linked to parvovirus B19, influenza, CMV and Epstein-Barr virus. In a later analysis, 16,951 TCR beta sequences were associated with specific HLA alleles at a false discovery rate of 0.05. Correlated functional status among segregating V segments might be attributable to linkage disequilibrium, but an unknown experimental factor could not be ruled out.

Reading the germline V gene (reference sequence) gives CDR1 SEHNR and CDR2 FQNEAQ. Clipping removes 4 bases from V and 6 bases from J, with 10 as the unmatched junction base count. The CDR3 contains 15 residues, cysteine and phenylalanine counted. Of the read, only the CDR3 DNA is kept; its 45 bases are in frame from base 1. The cohort consisted of approximately 670 healthy bone marrow donors. At the time of sampling, all cohort members were nominally healthy, though unrecorded immune exposures were likely present. The donor was CMV seronegative and belonged to the group of over 350 seronegative cohort members. Each donor provided a peripheral blood sample, and peripheral blood mononuclear cells were used for TCR beta sequencing. The Qiagen DNeasy Blood Extraction Kit was used to extract genomic DNA from the blood cell samples. Library preparation used the immunoSEQ multiplex PCR assay. A mixture of 60 forward primers for TCR Vbeta segments and 13 reverse primers for TCR Jbeta segments was used in the multiplex PCR. A multiplex PCR assay on genomic DNA amplified the CDR3 region of rearranged TCR beta genes. On the Illumina HiSeq System, the amplified TCR beta libraries were sequenced as 87-base-pair reads. As for how the authors treated the data: Across the 670 or so repertoires, a later analysis counted approximately 75 million unique TCR beta chains, some 11 million of which were shared by at least two donors. A nearest-neighbor algorithm error-corrected the raw reads and collapsed the reads into unique sequences, merging closely related sequences to remove PCR and sequencing errors. CDR3 sequences were aligned to IMGT reference sequences to assign V, D and J gene segments. For a sequence to be retained, a match of at least six nucleotides was required to both a V gene segment and a J gene segment. Rearrangements were called productive when the CDR3 lacked stop codons and stayed in frame with V and J; all others were non-productive. Following IMGT convention, CDR3 was defined as the stretch from the second conserved V-encoded cysteine to the conserved J-encoded phenylalanine. The earlier analysis of about 610 of the donors excluded any sequence lacking an unambiguous match to a single V gene segment. In an earlier analysis of some 590 of the donors, a V segment was called functional when productive rearrangements were above 56.7%, and segregating when the standard deviation between donors exceeded 5%. To diagnose cytomegalovirus status from the catalog of TCR beta chain sequences, a statistical classification framework was built. V and J gene assignment, in a later analysis, came from comparing TCR nucleotide sequences with IMGT/GENE-DB human TR gene sequences. In a later analysis, CDR3 sequences and most-parsimonious VDJ recombination scenarios were assigned using the TCRdist pipeline. In a later analysis, each TCR beta chain was defined by its CDR3 amino acid sequence together with its V-gene family, and reads lacking a unique V-gene family were excluded. A later analysis removed 592 highly shared, low-generation-probability nucleotide sequences to deal with suspected cross-contamination and a sequencing artifact. A later analysis calculated a clonal expansion index for each public chain from normalized within-repertoire ranks of inferred template counts. In a later analysis, generation probabilities were computed with a VDJ recombination model fitted to out-of-frame rearrangements, and the resulting probabilities were checked against IGoR. Hypergeometric tests were used in a later analysis to score TCR-TCR, TCR-HLA and TCR-CMV co-occurrence, with a repertoire-size bias correction applied to the TCR pairs. In a later analysis, false discovery rates were estimated by permuting HLA or CMV assignments 20 times. A later analysis grouped co-occurring TCRs with DBSCAN, adding TCRdist sequence similarity when clustering within HLA-allele-positive subsets. Co-occurrence clustering excluded repertoires with fewer than 30,000 or more than 120,000 public chains, plus five with anomalous nucleotide sharing. TCRdb limited this immuneACCESS table to in-frame rearrangements with V and J called. A share of clones is missing; checked studies link under half to unresolved V genes, and the rest is unexplained. The V and J calls and clone size are taken from that table; D and trimming were inferred from the DNA. The sample table shows around 37,000 clones, and roughly 80% are seen once. The top ten clonotypes cover approximately 3% of the sample.

In the case of this clone: The antigen it recognizes is unknown. It has no much larger one-base neighbor in the sample; base qualities were not kept.

The specimen was PBMCs. This sequence was found in a man between 50 and 59 years old in good health and CMV-seronegative. The rearranged chain carries TRBV7-9 and TRBJ1-1; 8 bases in the junction line up with TRBD1. The nucleotide sequence reads as follows: TGTGCCAGCAGCTGGGCAGGGGGCTATTTCGCTGAAGCTTTCTTT. Translated, it reads CASSWAGGYFAEAFF.